This TCR beta chain comes out of a study of blood T cell repertoires in COVID-19. This study enrolled people aged 18 to 89 from about 26 US geographic areas. This CDR3 has 14 amino acids. The germline gives CDR1 SSHAT, CDR2 FNYEAQ (reference sequence). Authors' data handling: Amplifying reference gene primers gave estimates of nucleated cell counts. Clones were read by immunoSEQ multiplex PCR, and TCRdb kept only the in-frame ones, dropping some. V, J and clone size are those of that table, while D and trimming were read from the DNA. The sample comprises under 250,000 clones, 85% to 90% of which are singletons, and under 2% rests with the top ten. With regard to this clone: At one of its ends the junction is not consistent with the germline gene, which may arise from a read error.

The genes are TRBV7-7 and TRBJ2-1; D is possibly TRBD2 (5 bases). This TCR was recovered from a man between 35 and 55 years old who had recovered from COVID-19. Source material: PBMCs or T cells enriched from blood (not recorded which). CDR3 nucleotide sequence: TGTGCTAGCAGTTTGCTCGGGGTCTACAATGAGCAGTTCTTC. This encodes CASSLLGVYNEQFF.